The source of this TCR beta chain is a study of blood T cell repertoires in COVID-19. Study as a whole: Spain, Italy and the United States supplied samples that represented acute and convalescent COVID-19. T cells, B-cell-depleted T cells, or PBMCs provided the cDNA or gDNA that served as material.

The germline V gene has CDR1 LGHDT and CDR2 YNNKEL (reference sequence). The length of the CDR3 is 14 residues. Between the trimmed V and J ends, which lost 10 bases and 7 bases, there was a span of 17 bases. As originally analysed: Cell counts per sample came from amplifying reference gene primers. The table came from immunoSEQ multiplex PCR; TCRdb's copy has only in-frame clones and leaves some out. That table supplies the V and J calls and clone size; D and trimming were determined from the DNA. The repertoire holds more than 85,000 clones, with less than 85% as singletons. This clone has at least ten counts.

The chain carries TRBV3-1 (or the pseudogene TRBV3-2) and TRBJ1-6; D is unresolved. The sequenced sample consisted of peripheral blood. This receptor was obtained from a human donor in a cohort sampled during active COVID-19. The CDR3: CATRDPAENSPLHF. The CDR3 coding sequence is TGTGCCACTCGCGACCCCGCGGAGAATTCACCCCTCCACTTT.